This TCR beta chain was captured by sequencing in a study of blood T cell repertoires in COVID-19. Some clones are missing from TCRdb's copy, which holds only in-frame ones; the method was immunoSEQ multiplex PCR. The sample holds around 200,000 clones, about nine tenths seen once. Germline V CDR1 and CDR2: SGDLS, YYNGEE. The CDR3 sequence is 17 residues long. V was pared by 4 bases and J by 1 base, with 11 bases of the junction left unmatched. The sequenced sample was peripheral blood. The chain is built from TRBV9 and TRBJ2-7, with 10 positions matching TRBD2. The TCR originated in a woman in her sixties with COVID-19, enrolled during active disease. The CDR3 spells CASSTTPGLAHSYEQYF. The CDR3 DNA follows: TGTGCCAGCAGCACCACGCCGGGACTAGCGCATTCCTACGAGCAGTACTTC.